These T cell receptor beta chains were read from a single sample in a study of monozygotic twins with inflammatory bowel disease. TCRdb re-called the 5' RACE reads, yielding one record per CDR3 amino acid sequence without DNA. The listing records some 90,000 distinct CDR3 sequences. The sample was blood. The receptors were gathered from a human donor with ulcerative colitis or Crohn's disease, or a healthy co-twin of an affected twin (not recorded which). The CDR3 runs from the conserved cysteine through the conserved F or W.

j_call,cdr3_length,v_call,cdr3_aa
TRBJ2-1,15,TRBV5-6,CASSRSSGGYNEQFF
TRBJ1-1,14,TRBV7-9,CASSFGGRNTEAFF
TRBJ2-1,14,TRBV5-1,CASSSAYSYNEQFF
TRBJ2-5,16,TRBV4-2,CASSQDLAGAVETQYF
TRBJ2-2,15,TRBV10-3,CAISVSKGWTGELFF
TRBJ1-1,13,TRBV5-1,CASSLSRGAEAFF
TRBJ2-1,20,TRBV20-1,CSARVLPGTSGGSSYNEQFF
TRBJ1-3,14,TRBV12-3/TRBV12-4,CASSFSMSGNTIYF
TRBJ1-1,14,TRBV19,CASSPKTRNTEAFF
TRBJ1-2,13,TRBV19,CASSIGRNYGYTF
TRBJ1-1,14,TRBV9,CASSVASQGAKAFF
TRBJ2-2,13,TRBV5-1,CASSFLTTGELFF
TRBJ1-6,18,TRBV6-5,CASSYSGRGSSYNSPLHF
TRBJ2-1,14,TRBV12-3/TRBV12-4,CASSLELAVNEQFF
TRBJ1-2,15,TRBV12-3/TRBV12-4,CASARLAGGLYGYTF
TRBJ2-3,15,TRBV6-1,CASWTAALSTDTQYF
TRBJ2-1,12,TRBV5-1,CASRGGANEQFF
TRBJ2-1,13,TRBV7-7,CASSPDSPNEQFF
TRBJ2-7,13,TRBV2,CATERDISYEQYF
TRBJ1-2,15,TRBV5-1,CASSRDSPRDYGYTF
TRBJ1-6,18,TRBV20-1,CSARGFRGPSSYNSPLHF
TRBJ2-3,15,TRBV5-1,CASREGLAGTDTQYF
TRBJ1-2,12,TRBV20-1,CSARPRGYGYTF
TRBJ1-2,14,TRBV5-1,CASSNDSPNYGYTF
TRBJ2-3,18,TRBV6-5,CASSYGRVLAYGTDTQYF
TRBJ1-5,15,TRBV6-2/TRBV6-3,CASSWHRGLDQPQHF
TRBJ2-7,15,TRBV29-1,CSVEGPGTGTYEQYF
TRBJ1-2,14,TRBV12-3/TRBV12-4,CASSLPPGDTGYTF
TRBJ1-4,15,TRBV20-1,CSARDRTGAGEKLFF
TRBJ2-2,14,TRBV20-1,CSASRGNWDGELFF
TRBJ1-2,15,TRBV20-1,CSARGGRGRLGGYTF
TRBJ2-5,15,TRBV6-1,CASSEARWVEETQYF
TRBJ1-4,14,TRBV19,CASSIDRGREKLFF
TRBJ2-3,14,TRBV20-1,CSAIPSGGGDTQYF
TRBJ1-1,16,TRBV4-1,CASSNSRNSWGTEAFF
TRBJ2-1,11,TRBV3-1,CASSQQGEQFF
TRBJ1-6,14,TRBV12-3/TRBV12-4,CASSLTGRGSPLHF
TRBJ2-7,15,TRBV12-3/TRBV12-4,CASSLAWITRDEQYF
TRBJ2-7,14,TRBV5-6,CASSSPGQGGEQYF